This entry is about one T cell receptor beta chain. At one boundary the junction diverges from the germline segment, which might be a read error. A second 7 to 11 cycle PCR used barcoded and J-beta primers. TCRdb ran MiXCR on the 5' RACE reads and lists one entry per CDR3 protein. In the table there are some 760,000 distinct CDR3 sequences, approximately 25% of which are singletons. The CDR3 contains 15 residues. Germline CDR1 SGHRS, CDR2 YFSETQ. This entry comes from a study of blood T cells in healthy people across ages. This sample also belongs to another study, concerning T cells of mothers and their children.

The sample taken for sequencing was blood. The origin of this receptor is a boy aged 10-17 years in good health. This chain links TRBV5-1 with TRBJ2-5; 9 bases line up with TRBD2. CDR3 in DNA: TGCGCCAGCAGCTTAGAGCGGGGGGCAGAAGAGGCCCAGTACTTC. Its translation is CASSLERGAEEAQYF.